These 26 T cell receptor beta chains were sequenced from one sample in a study of blood T cells in healthy people across ages. A second PCR, run for about 7 to 12 cycles, used a sample-barcoded 5' primer plus a J-beta primer mix. TCRdb fed the 5' RACE reads into MiXCR, producing one record per CDR3 protein. This repertoire shows 650,000 or so distinct CDR3 sequences, approximately 52% found once; its top ten account for about 13%. Sequencing was carried out using blood. These receptors were obtained from an elderly woman in good health.

This clonotype was counted many times. V is TRBV9 and J is TRBJ2-5; D assignment may be TRBD1 or TRBD2 (5 bases each). V was trimmed by 5 bases and J by 1 base, leaving 9 bases between them. This CDR3 spans 13 amino acids. Germline V gives CDR1 SGDLS, CDR2 YYNGEE. Here the CDR3 reads CASSVGVQETQYF. CDR3 bases: TGTGCCAGCAGTGTGGGGGTCCAAGAGACCCAGTACTTC.

The chain recombines TRBV30 with TRBJ2-3, with 7 bases aligning to TRBD1. V lost 5 bases and J lost 6; bases outside the gene matches: 8. The CDR3 extends over 13 amino acids. Germline V lookup: CDR1 GTSNPN, CDR2 SVGIG (reference sequence). CDR3: CAWLHGQEDTQYF. CDR3 sequence (DNA): TGTGCCTGGCTCCACGGACAGGAGGATACGCAGTATTTT.

This clonotype has just a few counts. This sequence joins TRBV28 and TRBJ1-3; D remains unclear. Germline CDR1 and CDR2: MDHEN and SYDVKM. The CDR3 contains 14 residues. V was cut by 6 bases and J by 4 bases, with 13 bases left in between. CDR3 DNA sequence: TGTGCCAGCAGGCCTCAAGCGGGGGGAAACACCATATATTTT. Its translation: CASRPQAGGNTIYF.

The chain carries TRBV25-1 and TRBJ1-6; D possibly corresponds to TRBD1 (6 bases). V shed 4 bases and J shed 7 bases, with 14 bases lying between them. CDR3 size: 15 residues. Germline CDR1 reads MGHDK; CDR2 reads SYGVNS. Here the CDR3 reads CASSGGTRPNSPLHF. CDR3 nucleotide sequence: TGTGCCAGCAGTGGAGGGACAAGGCCAAATTCACCCCTCCACTTT.

The J gene is TRBJ1-1, the V gene TRBV20-1; 8 nucleotides align to TRBD1. This CDR3 is 14 amino acids long. J gave up 8 bases and V 5 bases, and 13 bases lay outside the gene matches. Germline V gene data show CDR1 as DFQATT and CDR2 as SNEGSKA (reference sequence). CDR3 amino acids: CSAGRGPPFGEAFF. The CDR3 DNA follows: TGCAGTGCTGGCAGGGGGCCGCCCTTCGGGGAAGCTTTCTTT.

This chain connects TRBV27 to TRBJ2-3; D possibly corresponds to TRBD2 (6 bases). CDR3 length equals 13 residues. V lost 7 bases and J 3 bases, leaving 11 bases between the germline ends. Germline V gene sequence: CDR1 MNHEY, CDR2 SMNVEV (reference sequence). CDR3 residues: CASTGDETDTQYF. For the CDR3, the DNA is TGTGCCAGCACGGGGGATGAAACAGATACGCAGTATTTT.

This clonotype was detected only once. V gene TRBV20-1 combines with J gene TRBJ2-1, with D possibly being TRBD1 (5 bases). Germline CDR1 reads DFQATT; CDR2 reads SNEGSKA (reference sequence). V was shortened by 0 bases and J by 8 bases, with 11 bases between the two germline ends. CDR3 length equals 13 residues. The CDR3 DNA sequence: TGCAGTGCTAGAGAGGGGCTAGTGGATGAGCAGTTCTTC. This translates into CSAREGLVDEQFF.

Regarding this clonotype: A much larger clone is a single base away; this may be a read error. This chain connects TRBV12-3 or TRBV12-4 to TRBJ2-3; a weak D match, TRBD1 (5 bases). The CDR3 is made up of 12 amino acids. Written as DNA, the CDR3 is TGTGCCGGCAGCCCGCAAGGGGATAAGCAGTATTTT. Protein product: CAGSPQGDKQYF.

This clonotype has at least ten counts. The gene calls are TRBV25-1 and TRBJ1-1; 9 positions match TRBD1. This CDR3 spans 13 amino acids. V shed 8 bases and J 1 base; nucleotides not matched to a gene: 2. CDR1 is MGHDK and CDR2 is SYGVNS in the germline V gene. CDR3 sequence (DNA): TGTGCCAGCCTGGGACAGGGGAACACTGAAGCTTTCTTT. This gives the protein CASLGQGNTEAFF.

With regard to this clonotype: At one end the junction does not follow the germline gene, possibly because of a read error. The chain couples TRBV2 to TRBJ2-5, with D perhaps assigned TRBD1 or TRBD2 (5 bases each). Looked up from germline, CDR1 is SNHLY and CDR2 is FYNNEI. CDR3 length: 14 amino acids. Here the CDR3 reads CDSSDRSRESTQYF. In DNA, the CDR3 is TGTGACAGCAGTGATCGATCCAGGGAGTCAACGCAGTACTTC. The full variable domain, rest sourced from reference TRBV2 and TRBJ2-5, is EPEVTQTPSHQVTQMGQEVILRCVPISNHLYFYWYRQILGQKVEFLVSFYNNEISEKSEIFDDQFSVERPDGSNFTLKIRSTKLEDSAMYFCDSSDRSRESTQYFGPGTRLLVL.

This clonotype was found many times. The chain combines TRBV13 with TRBJ2-3; TRBD1 or TRBD2 may be the D gene (5 bases each). Trimming took off 5 bases at V and 0 bases at J, with 21 bases between the two ends. CDR3 length: 18 amino acids. CDR1 and CDR2 (germline): PRHDT, FYEKMQ (reference sequence). CDR3 nucleotides: TGTGCCAGCAGCCCCCGGTTTGGGGCTAGCTTTAGCACAGATACGCAGTATTTT. Its protein is CASSPRFGASFSTDTQYF. Full variable domain (rest looked up from reference TRBV13 and TRBJ2-3): AAGVIQSPRHLIKEKRETATLKCYPIPRHDTVYWYQQGPGQDPQFLISFYEKMQSDKGSIPDRFSAQQFSDYHSELNMSSLELGDSALYFCASSPRFGASFSTDTQYFGPGTRLTVL.

The chain carries TRBV20-1 and TRBJ2-4, with D tentatively TRBD2 (6 bases). The tail of the sequence fits TRBJ2-7 better, so the J call may be wrong. This CDR3 region has 14 residues. Germline CDR1 reads DFQATT; CDR2 reads SNEGSKA (reference sequence). The CDR3 sequence is CSALKRDSNYEQYF. In DNA form, the CDR3 reads TGCAGTGCTCTTAAACGGGACTCCAACTACGAGCAGTACTTC.

At least ten counts were recorded for this clonotype. The rearrangement links TRBV5-1 to TRBJ2-1; D is undetermined. Germline V gene sequence: CDR1 SGHRS, CDR2 YFSETQ. V was clipped by 0 bases and J by 7 bases, with 14 bases between them. CDR3 length: 15 residues. CDR3: CASSLVLQSQNEQFF. For the CDR3, the DNA is TGCGCCAGCAGCTTGGTTTTACAGTCCCAAAATGAGCAGTTCTTC. Supplemented by reference TRBV5-1 and TRBJ2-1, the full variable domain reads KAGVTQTPRYLIKTRGQQVTLSCSPISGHRSVSWYQQTPGQGLQFLFEYFSETQRNKGNFPGRFSGRQFSNSRSEMNVSTLELGDSALYLCASSLVLQSQNEQFFGPGTRLTVL.

Comment on this clonotype: A read error is possible here, since a much larger clone lies one base away. The chain carries TRBV7-9 and TRBJ2-1; the D call may be TRBD1 or TRBD2 (5 bases each). The CDR3 has 11 amino acids. Germline V gene lookup returns CDR1 SEHNR and CDR2 FQNEAQ (reference sequence). The CDR3 sequence: CACSFGAPKFF. The CDR3, as DNA: TGTGCCTGCAGCTTCGGGGCCCCCAAGTTCTTC.

This clonotype appeared once. The CDR3 spells CASRKTGVQPQHF. The CDR3 bases are TGTGCCAGCAGAAAAACAGGGGTCCAGCCCCAGCATTTT. This chain connects TRBV6-1 to TRBJ1-5, with 7 nucleotides matching TRBD1. This CDR3 has 13 residues. Trimming cost V 6 bases and J 7 bases; bases outside gene matches: 6. The V gene's germline CDR1 is MNHNS and CDR2 SASEGT.

This clonotype has only one observation. This chain connects TRBV10-3 to TRBJ2-7; 9 bases fit TRBD1. The CDR3 extends over 14 amino acids. Germline lookup yields CDR1 ENHRY and CDR2 SYGVKD. The V segment lost 8 bases and the J segment 0 bases; nucleotides outside the gene matches: 5. CDR3 DNA sequence: TGTGCCATCCGACTGGGACAGGGCTCCTACGAGCAGTACTTC. It specifies CAIRLGQGSYEQYF.

This clonotype has at least ten counts. As DNA, the CDR3 is TGCGCCAGCCTTCCCTTAGGGACAGGGACATTCTCTGGGGCCAACGTCCTGACTTTC. It encodes CASLPLGTGTFSGANVLTF. V and J are TRBV5-1 and TRBJ2-6, with 9 bases matching TRBD1. The CDR3 runs 19 residues. Germline values: CDR1 SGHRS, CDR2 YFSETQ. J gave up 0 bases and V 7 bases, and 14 bases lay outside the gene matches. The variable domain in full, completed from reference TRBV5-1 and TRBJ2-6, reads KAGVTQTPRYLIKTRGQQVTLSCSPISGHRSVSWYQQTPGQGLQFLFEYFSETQRNKGNFPGRFSGRQFSNSRSEMNVSTLELGDSALYLCASLPLGTGTFSGANVLTFGAGSRLTVL.

In regard to this clonotype: One base away lies a much larger clone, so this may be a sequencing read error. The chain carries TRBV6-2 or TRBV6-3 and TRBJ1-2; 8 nucleotides agree with TRBD1. Trimming cost V 6 bases and J 2 bases; bases outside gene matches: 11. Per the germline V gene, CDR1 is MNHEY and CDR2 is SVGEGT. The CDR3 length is 16 residues. CDR3 sequence reads: CASSYRPQGANYGYTF. CDR3 sequence (DNA): TGTGCCAGCAGCTACAGACCCCAGGGGGCCAACTATGGCTACACCTTC.

As to this clonotype: With a much larger clone just one base away, this may be a read error. This chain links TRBV10-3 with TRBJ2-3; a weak D match, TRBD1 (6 bases). This CDR3 region has 12 residues. CDR1 and CDR2 from the germline V gene are ENHRY and SYGVKD. The CDR3 nucleotides read TGTGTCATCAGTGGGGACATGGATACGCAGTATTTT. As protein: CVISGDMDTQYF.

The chain recombines TRBV5-1 with TRBJ2-1; D is unresolved. The V end was cut by 0 bases, the J end by 8 bases, with 12 bases between. Germline V gene sequence: CDR1 SGHRS, CDR2 YFSETQ. The CDR3 has 14 residues. The CDR3 region is CASSLVVSNHEQFF. The CDR3 region has the DNA TGCGCCAGCAGCTTGGTAGTATCTAACCATGAGCAGTTCTTC.

The sample holds many counts of this clonotype. The chain uses TRBV20-1 and TRBJ1-1, with TRBD1 matching over 9 bases. Germline V lookup: CDR1 DFQATT, CDR2 SNEGSKA (reference sequence). Germline trimming cut 3 bases from V and 1 base from J; bases unmatched to any gene: 9. This CDR3 is built from 16 residues. This CDR3 is CSASPGTGSRNTEAFF. The DNA of the CDR3 is TGCAGTGCTAGCCCCGGGACAGGGTCCCGGAACACTGAAGCTTTCTTT.

There are many counts of this clonotype. V and J are TRBV6-5 and TRBJ1-2; 7 nucleotides agree with TRBD1. This CDR3 region has 15 residues. With 3 bases clipped from V and 7 bases from J, the junction kept 11 bases outside the gene matches. Germline V CDR1 and CDR2: MNHEY, SVGAGI. CDR3 DNA sequence: TGTGCCAGCAGTTATTACCGGGACAGTAGCTTTGGCTACACCTTC. Translated, it gives CASSYYRDSSFGYTF.

V usage is TRBV20-1 and J usage is TRBJ2-7; D possibly corresponds to TRBD2 (6 bases). The CDR3 is made up of 15 amino acids. The germline gives CDR1 DFQATT, CDR2 SNEGSKA (reference sequence). V shed 0 bases and J shed 2 bases, with 14 bases lying between them. This chain's CDR3 is CSARDTGTYAYEQYF. CDR3 DNA: TGCAGTGCTAGAGACACCGGGACTTACGCCTACGAGCAGTACTTC.

This clonotype was detected only a few times. The chain uses TRBV5-1 and TRBJ2-1; D ambiguous. The CDR3 contains 13 residues. The V and J ends lost 4 bases and 10 bases respectively, with 15 bases between them. Germline V CDR1 and CDR2: SGHRS, YFSETQ. This chain's CDR3 is CASSVVPDAEQFF. DNA of the CDR3: TGCGCCAGCAGCGTGGTTCCCGACGCGGAGCAGTTCTTC.

In this sample, this clonotype turned up many times. The rearrangement links TRBV6-4 to TRBJ2-1; 7 bases map to TRBD2. V trimming: 5 bases; J trimming: 3 bases; junction bases outside the gene matches: 10. Germline CDR1 reads MRHNA; CDR2 reads SNTAGT. The CDR3 sequence is 16 residues long. CDR3 DNA sequence: TGTGCCAGCAGTTTCTATCGGACTAGGGACTACAATGAGCAGTTCTTC. Residues: CASSFYRTRDYNEQFF.

The chain has TRBV12-3 or TRBV12-4 and TRBJ2-5; 8 bases match TRBD2. With 6 bases clipped from V and 4 bases from J, the junction kept 10 bases outside the gene matches. This CDR3 comprises 15 residues. In DNA form, the CDR3 reads TGTGCCAGCAGCTTCCGGGGGGGAATGACAGAGACCCAGTACTTC. This sequence encodes CASSFRGGMTETQYF.